This entry lists 21 T cell receptor beta chains sequenced from one sample in a study of blood T cell repertoires in COVID-19. The protocol was immunoSEQ multiplex PCR, while the TCRdb copy is restricted to in-frame clones and leaves out a portion. The sample consists of roughly 140,000 clones, around 90% of them appearing once. The source material was peripheral blood. All receptors derive from a man between 65 and 79 years old with acute or convalescent COVID-19.

The chain employs TRBV10-3 and TRBJ2-7, with TRBD1 as a possible D gene (6 bases). V was shortened by 2 bases and J by 3 bases, with 11 bases between the two germline ends. Germline lookup yields CDR1 ENHRY and CDR2 SYGVKD. CDR3 length: 14 amino acids. The CDR3 region has the DNA TGTGCCATCAGTGAGCCGACAGGAATCTACGAGCAGTACTTC. It translates to CAISEPTGIYEQYF.

The J gene is TRBJ1-2, the V gene TRBV6-5; a weak D match, TRBD1 (5 bases). CDR3 length: 13 residues. V shed 7 bases and J shed 3 bases, with 12 bases lying between them. Looked up from germline, CDR1 is MNHEY and CDR2 is SVGAGI. CDR3 in DNA: TGTGCCAGCACCCAGGGCTGGGACTATGGCTACACCTTC. Its translation is CASTQGWDYGYTF.

This clone showed up just once. The chain recombines TRBV30 with TRBJ2-3; tentative D call: TRBD2 (5 bases). From germline, CDR1 is GTSNPN and CDR2 SVGIG (reference sequence). The CDR3 has 12 residues. Trimming shortened V by 4 bases and J by 3 bases, and 8 bases separated the two germline ends. DNA of the CDR3: TGTGCCTGGACGGAGGATACAGATACGCAGTATTTT. This gives the protein CAWTEDTDTQYF.

The V call is TRBV7-2, the J call TRBJ1-1; possible D gene TRBD1, 5 bases. The CDR3 sequence is 14 residues long. Germline values: CDR1 SGHTA, CDR2 FQGNSA. Between the trimmed V and J ends, which lost 8 bases and 1 base, there was a span of 14 bases. This CDR3 is CASLSRTSNTEAFF. CDR3 nucleotides: TGTGCCAGCCTTTCCAGGACATCGAACACTGAAGCTTTCTTT.

This chain joins TRBV19 and TRBJ1-5; 8 nucleotides match TRBD1. Germline CDR1 reads LNHDA; CDR2 reads SQIVND (reference sequence). The CDR3 sequence is 13 residues long. With 9 bases clipped from V and 5 bases from J, the junction kept 6 bases outside the gene matches. The CDR3 DNA reads TGTGCCAGCAGAGACAGGGGATATCAGCCCCAGCATTTT. It encodes CASRDRGYQPQHF.

This clone was seen only once. V is TRBV5-4 and J is TRBJ2-7; 10 bases line up with TRBD2. Germline CDR1 is SGHNT and CDR2 is YYREEE (reference sequence). This CDR3 has 15 residues. Trimming cost V 4 bases and J 1 base; bases outside gene matches: 5. In DNA form, the CDR3 reads TGTGCCAGCAGCGAAGGACTAGCGGAATCCTACGAGCAGTACTTC. Translated, it gives CASSEGLAESYEQYF.

The chain combines TRBV6-5 with TRBJ2-7, with 8 bases that match TRBD1. The CDR3 spans 13 residues. Germline values: CDR1 MNHEY, CDR2 SVGAGI. V trimming: 8 bases; J trimming: 7 bases; junction bases outside the gene matches: 10. The CDR3 bases are TGTGCCAGCGACTTGACAGGGGAGAGGGAGCAGTACTTC. This codes for CASDLTGEREQYF.

The chain couples TRBV7-9 to TRBJ1-2; the D is unclear. Germline V gene sequence: CDR1 SEHNR, CDR2 FQNEAQ (reference sequence). The ends were cut back, 4 bases at V and 4 bases at J, with 10 bases in the middle. The CDR3 has 13 residues. CDR3 protein: CASSSSGSYGYTF. CDR3 bases: TGTGCCAGCAGCTCATCGGGGAGCTATGGCTACACCTTC.

The chain couples TRBV29-1 to TRBJ1-5; 9 nucleotides agree with TRBD1. V was pared by 5 bases and J by 1 base, with 3 bases of the junction left unmatched. Germline V lookup: CDR1 SQVTM, CDR2 ANQGSEA. The CDR3 runs 14 residues. The CDR3 DNA sequence: TGCAGCGTTTGGACAGGGGTAAGCAATCAGCCCCAGCATTTT. It translates to CSVWTGVSNQPQHF.

The chain recombines TRBV2 with TRBJ2-7; TRBD1 matches at 11 bases. The CDR3 covers 14 residues. The germline gives CDR1 SNHLY, CDR2 FYNNEI. V dropped 3 bases and J dropped 3; count of bases not matched to a gene: 1. CDR3 sequence (DNA): TGTGCCAGCAGTGAGGACAGGGGGCTCTACGAGCAGTACTTC. Its protein is CASSEDRGLYEQYF.

The chain is built from TRBV28 and TRBJ1-2; D remains ambiguous. Germline V gives CDR1 MDHEN, CDR2 SYDVKM. The CDR3 loop spans 12 amino acids. V dropped 7 bases and J dropped 4 bases, with 10 bases sitting between them. The CDR3 is CASTPRGYGYTF. The CDR3 DNA follows: TGTGCCAGCACCCCCCGGGGCTATGGCTACACCTTC.

CDR3 sequence: CASSVGWTAQETQYF. As DNA, the CDR3 is TGTGCCAGCAGCGTAGGGTGGACAGCACAAGAGACCCAGTACTTC. The chain uses TRBV9 and TRBJ2-5, with D possibly TRBD1 on 6 matching bases. Germline-derived CDR1 and CDR2 are SGDLS and YYNGEE. V lost 0 bases to trimming and J lost 2 bases, with 11 bases between them. This CDR3 is built from 15 residues.

This chain links TRBV10-3 with TRBJ1-1; 8 positions match TRBD1. J lost 6 bases, V lost 2 bases, and 5 bases had no gene match. Germline values: CDR1 ENHRY, CDR2 SYGVKD. The CDR3 has 14 amino acids. For the CDR3, the DNA is TGTGCCATCAGTGAGGCAGGGGGCTTAGCTGAAGCTTTCTTT. It translates to CAISEAGGLAEAFF.

This chain uses TRBV3-1 (or the pseudogene TRBV3-2) with TRBJ1-3; possible D gene TRBD1, 5 bases. Germline-derived CDR1 and CDR2 are LGHDT and YNNKEL (reference sequence). Trimming removed 0 bases from V and 7 bases from J, with 13 bases in between. This CDR3 has 15 amino acids. The DNA for the CDR3 is TGTGCCAGCAGCCAAGAGTCCGGAGGGGTCAACACCATATATTTT. Amino acids: CASSQESGGVNTIYF.

This chain connects TRBV7-3 to TRBJ2-1; tentative D call: TRBD2 (5 bases). Germline assignment: CDR1 SGHTA and CDR2 FQGTGA. The CDR3 has 16 amino acids. The V and J ends lost 5 bases and 4 bases respectively, with 18 bases between them. CDR3 sequence (DNA): TGTGCCAGCAGCCGGGGTCCCCAAGTCGGTTACAATGAGCAGTTCTTC. Residues: CASSRGPQVGYNEQFF.

The rearrangement joins TRBV30 to TRBJ1-2; no definite D call. Per germline, CDR1 GTSNPN and CDR2 SVGIG (reference sequence). The V gene lost 4 bases and the J gene lost 1 base, with 10 bases spanning the gap. This CDR3 is built from 13 residues. DNA of the CDR3: TGTGCCTGGAAAAGTCAGGTTAACTATGGCTACACCTTC. It is translated as CAWKSQVNYGYTF. The whole variable domain, filled in from reference TRBV30 and TRBJ1-2, reads SQTIHQWPATLVQPVGSPLSLECTVEGTSNPNLYWYRQAAGRGLQLLFYSVGIGQISSEVPQNLSASRPQDRQFILSSKKLLLSDSGFYLCAWKSQVNYGYTFGSGTRLTVV.

V is TRBV5-6 and J is TRBJ1-6; D remains unclear. In germline, CDR1 is SGHDT, CDR2 YYEEEE. The CDR3 covers 14 residues. V was pared by 7 bases and J by 9 bases, with 17 bases between. The CDR3 nucleotides are TGTGCCAGCGCTGACCGGGGTGTCAGTTCACCCCTCCACTTT. Translation: CASADRGVSSPLHF.

The genes are TRBV20-1 and TRBJ2-4, with D possibly being TRBD2 (5 bases). V lost 6 bases and J 8 bases, leaving 8 bases between the germline ends. The germline CDR1 and CDR2 sequences are DFQATT and SNEGSKA (reference sequence). This CDR3 contains 10 residues. CDR3 in amino acids: CSAQRDIQYF. CDR3 coding DNA: TGCAGTGCCCAGAGGGACATTCAGTACTTC.

The chain employs TRBV28 and TRBJ2-7; 8 positions match TRBD1. This CDR3 is 14 amino acids long. CDR1 is MDHEN and CDR2 is SYDVKM in the germline V gene. V dropped 6 bases and J dropped 0; count of bases not matched to a gene: 4. The CDR3 protein is CASRSGGTSYEQYF. Written as DNA, the CDR3 is TGTGCCAGCAGGTCAGGGGGCACCTCCTACGAGCAGTACTTC.

This chain connects TRBV11-2 to TRBJ2-4, with a tentative D call TRBD2 (7 bases). Trimming removed 5 bases at V and 1 base at J, with 15 bases between. The CDR3 extends over 16 amino acids. From germline, CDR1 is SGHAT and CDR2 FQNNGV. The DNA of the CDR3 is TGTGCCAGCAGCGTCGATGGGGGGGCGGCCAAAAACATTCAGTACTTC. It codes for CASSVDGGAAKNIQYF. Complete variable domain (other parts from reference TRBV11-2 and TRBJ2-4): EAGVAQSPRYKIIEKRQSVAFWCNPISGHATLYWYQQILGQGPKLLIQFQNNGVVDDSQLPKDRFSAERLKGVDSTLKIQPAKLEDSAVYLCASSVDGGAAKNIQYFGAGTRLSVL.

The chain employs TRBV3-1 (or the pseudogene TRBV3-2) and TRBJ2-1, with 9 bases lining up with TRBD1. Trimming at V came to 4 bases and at J to 9 bases, leaving 4 bases not matched to a gene. Germline V lookup: CDR1 LGHDT, CDR2 YNNKEL (reference sequence). The CDR3 is 13 residues long. The CDR3 nucleotides are TGTGCCAGCAGCCCACAGGGGGCGGGTGAGCAGTTCTTC. It codes for CASSPQGAGEQFF.